This passage covers 26 T cell receptor beta chains from one sample sequenced in a study of neurological immune-mediated disorders. TCRdb fed the 5' RACE reads into MiXCR, producing one record per CDR3 protein. The sample has about 44,000 distinct CDR3 sequences; roughly a fifth are singletons. Time point indicated: technical triplicate 3. Specimen: PBMCs. Receptors were obtained from a man aged 60-69 years with HTLV-1-associated myelopathy (HAM/TSP).

The genes are TRBV5-5 and TRBJ2-1; TRBD2 agrees at 9 bases. There are 15 residues in the CDR3. Germline V lookup: CDR1 SGHKS, CDR2 YYEKEE (reference sequence). After removal of 7 bases from V and 8 bases from J, the junction contained 13 bases not matched to a gene. The CDR3 protein is CASSRNSGSRDEQFF. The CDR3 DNA reads as TGTGCCAGCTCCCGGAATAGCGGGAGCCGGGATGAGCAGTTCTTC.

On this clonotype itself: A much more abundant neighbour one base away suggests this may be a read error. The rearrangement uses TRBV13 and TRBJ1-1, with D maybe TRBD1 (5 bases). Trimming cost V 8 bases and J 5 bases, with 12 bases left between them. The CDR3 has 12 amino acids. Germline V gives CDR1 PRHDT, CDR2 FYEKMQ (reference sequence). CDR3 amino acids: CASGGEGTEAFF. The CDR3 nucleotides are TGTGCCAGCGGAGGGGAAGGGACTGAAGCTTTCTTT.

On this clonotype: This may stem from a read error, because a much larger clone lies one nucleotide away. V gene TRBV10-1 combines with J gene TRBJ2-1, with TRBD1 matching 8 bases. Germline CDR1 WNHNN, CDR2 SYGVQD (reference sequence). This CDR3 spans 16 amino acids. V shed 5 bases and J 3 bases; nucleotides not matched to a gene: 9. The CDR3 loop is CASSRGQVGGYNEQFF. DNA of the CDR3: TGCGCCAGCAGTAGGGGACAGGTGGGGGGCTACAATGAGCAGTTCTTC.

In its sample, this clonotype was seen many times. The chain employs TRBV28 and TRBJ1-1; the D is unclear. Trimming shortened V by 3 bases and J by 1 base, and 6 bases separated the two germline ends. Germline V gives CDR1 MDHEN, CDR2 SYDVKM. The CDR3 consists of 13 residues. Here the CDR3 reads CASSLWGNTEAFF. As DNA, the CDR3 is TGTGCCAGCAGTTTGTGGGGGAACACTGAAGCTTTCTTT.

This clonotype has ten or more counts. The CDR3 reads CATSRGQPGAYEQYF. The CDR3 DNA reads as TGTGCCACCAGCAGAGGTCAGCCAGGGGCCTACGAGCAGTACTTC. The rearrangement links TRBV15 to TRBJ2-7; D may be TRBD1 (6 bases). Germline loops: CDR1 LNHNV, CDR2 YYDKDF (reference sequence). V gave up 1 base and J gave up 2 bases, with 12 bases separating them. The CDR3 covers 15 residues.

This clonotype was counted ten times or more. V usage is TRBV7-9 and J usage is TRBJ1-3; no clear D. The CDR3 is 13 amino acids. V was clipped by 1 base and J by 0 bases, with 1 base between them. Germline CDR1 and CDR2: SEHNR and FQNEAQ (reference sequence). This chain's CDR3 is CASSLDSGNTIYF. The CDR3 bases are TGTGCCAGCAGCTTAGACTCTGGAAACACCATATATTTT.

The genes are TRBV6-6 and TRBJ2-1; 9 positions agree with TRBD2. The CDR3 has 16 amino acids. Germline V gene sequence: CDR1 MNHNY, CDR2 SVGAGI (reference sequence). V lost 2 bases to trimming and J lost 2 bases; unmatched junction nucleotides: 4. CDR3 loop: CASSYPSSGAYNEQFF. CDR3 bases: TGTGCCAGCAGTTACCCTTCTAGCGGGGCCTACAATGAGCAGTTCTTC.

This clonotype ranks as medium-sized. This rearrangement joins TRBV12-3 or TRBV12-4 to TRBJ2-2, with no clear D. The CDR3 runs to 14 residues. Trimming removed 3 bases at V and 1 base at J, with 6 bases between. CDR3: CASSLDLNTGELFF. DNA of the CDR3: TGTGCCAGCAGTTTGGATCTGAACACCGGGGAGCTGTTTTTT.

On this clonotype: The germline gene is not matched at one end of the junction; a read error may be the cause. V usage is TRBV20-1 and J usage is TRBJ2-3, with TRBD2 matching over 10 bases. The CDR3 is 15 residues long. Germline values: CDR1 DFQATT, CDR2 SNEGSKA (reference sequence). This chain's CDR3 is CSTSRTSGKTDTQYF. The CDR3 nucleotides are TGCAGTACTAGCCGTACTAGCGGGAAGACAGATACGCAGTATTTT.

This clonotype was picked up many times. J is TRBJ1-5 and V is TRBV20-1; D is unresolved. The CDR3 extends over 13 amino acids. The germline CDR1 and CDR2 sequences are DFQATT and SNEGSKA (reference sequence). V lost 3 bases to trimming and J lost 5 bases, with 11 bases between them. The CDR3 sequence is CSASEQSDQPQHF. The CDR3 DNA reads as TGCAGTGCTAGTGAACAGTCAGATCAGCCCCAGCATTTT.

This clonotype has at least ten counts. The chain uses TRBV29-1 and TRBJ2-1, with 7 nucleotides matching TRBD1. The V gene's germline CDR1 is SQVTM and CDR2 ANQGSEA. CDR3 size: 13 residues. Unmatched junction bases numbered 4, after V lost 8 bases and J lost 0 bases. The CDR3 reads CSFRDSSYNEQFF. Written as DNA, the CDR3 is TGCAGCTTCCGGGACAGCTCCTACAATGAGCAGTTCTTC.

As for this clonotype: A read error may produce the germline difference seen at one junction end. The V call is TRBV5-1, the J call TRBJ2-1; no definite D call. The CDR3 is 16 amino acids. CDR1 and CDR2 from the germline V gene are SGHRS and YFSETQ. In DNA form, the CDR3 reads TGCGCCAACAGCTTGTCCGCGACTTGCGGTTACAATGAGCAGTTCTTC. Translation: CANSLSATCGYNEQFF.

This clonotype was counted ten times or more. The chain uses TRBV5-5 and TRBJ1-4, with 8 bases aligning to TRBD1. With V trimmed by 5 bases and J by 8 bases, 11 bases remained unmatched. Germline V CDR1 and CDR2: SGHKS, YYEKEE (reference sequence). This CDR3 comprises 15 residues. This chain's CDR3 is CASSFSGGEKEKLFF. CDR3 bases: TGTGCCAGCAGTTTCTCAGGGGGCGAGAAGGAAAAACTGTTTTTT.

The table lists this clonotype with many counts. The genes are TRBV20-1 and TRBJ2-7; D remains unclear. The V gene's germline CDR1 is DFQATT and CDR2 SNEGSKA (reference sequence). Trimming cost V 5 bases and J 0 bases, with 14 bases left between them. This CDR3 has 14 residues. The CDR3 region is CSAPDVSGSYEQYF. The CDR3 DNA sequence: TGCAGTGCTCCGGACGTATCGGGCTCCTACGAGCAGTACTTC.

The sample holds many counts of this clonotype. The chain recombines TRBV20-1 with TRBJ1-1; no clear D. The germline CDR1 and CDR2 sequences are DFQATT and SNEGSKA (reference sequence). Trimming removed 6 bases from V and 6 bases from J, with 17 bases in between. This CDR3 has 13 residues. CDR3 DNA: TGCAGTGCCAGACCCACTACCGGACCTGAAGCTTTCTTT. Translating gives CSARPTTGPEAFF.

This clonotype has a handful of counts. The CDR3 reads CASSLLAGGRETQYF. In DNA form, the CDR3 reads TGTGCCAGCAGTTTATTAGCGGGAGGGCGAGAGACCCAGTACTTC. The chain recombines TRBV27 with TRBJ2-5; 11 bases are a match to TRBD2. CDR1 is MNHEY and CDR2 is SMNVEV in the germline V gene (reference sequence). This CDR3 is built from 15 residues. Losses at the gene ends were 1 base for V and 4 bases for J; bases not matched to a gene: 2.

Remarks on this clonotype: A much bigger clone sits one base away, suggesting this may be a read error. The genes are TRBV7-9 and TRBJ2-7, with D possibly matching TRBD2 (6 bases). Germline CDR1 is SEHNR and CDR2 is FQNEAQ (reference sequence). CDR3 length equals 12 residues. V was trimmed by 7 bases and J by 6 bases, leaving 13 bases between them. CDR3 sequence (DNA): TGTGCCAGCATCTTCGGGGGTGGCGAGCAGTACTTC. Protein product: CASIFGGGEQYF.

This clonotype was counted at least ten times. The chain recombines TRBV20-1 with TRBJ1-1, with D unclear. V was clipped by 1 base and J by 2 bases, with 8 bases between them. Germline CDR1 reads DFQATT; CDR2 reads SNEGSKA (reference sequence). This CDR3 is built from 13 residues. The CDR3, as DNA: TGCAGTGCTAGAGGCCAGGAAAACACTGAAGCTTTCTTT. Translation gives CSARGQENTEAFF.

This clonotype was picked up a small number of times. Given a much more abundant clone one base away, this may be a read error. The chain is built from TRBV5-1 and TRBJ2-7, with TRBD1 matching over 8 bases. With 4 bases clipped from V and 2 bases from J, the junction kept 11 bases outside the gene matches. CDR3 length: 16 amino acids. CDR1 is SGHRS and CDR2 is YFSETQ in the germline V gene. The CDR3 region has the DNA TGCGCCAGCAGCACTTCTCAGGGGGCCGATACCTACGAGCAGTACTTC. Amino acid sequence: CASSTSQGADTYEQYF.

This chain uses TRBV7-2 with TRBJ2-2; 9 bases agree with TRBD2. The V segment lost 2 bases and the J segment 7 bases; nucleotides outside the gene matches: 8. The V gene's germline CDR1 is SGHTA and CDR2 FQGNSA. The length of the CDR3 is 16 residues. CDR3 DNA: TGTGCCAGCAGCTTATCGGGCGGGAGGGCCGGCGGGGAGCTGTTTTTT. Encoded protein: CASSLSGGRAGGELFF.

This clonotype was found many times. V is TRBV5-1 and J is TRBJ2-1, with D hard to call. In germline, CDR1 is SGHRS, CDR2 YFSETQ. The CDR3 totals 15 residues. Deletions cut 2 bases from V and 5 bases from J, with 14 bases between. CDR3 DNA: TGCGCCAGCAGCTTATATGTTGGGCTGCACAATGAGCAGTTCTTC. Protein product: CASSLYVGLHNEQFF.

This clonotype was seen at least ten times. The chain links TRBV5-6 to TRBJ2-3, with TRBD2 matching 11 bases. The CDR3 has 14 amino acids. V was clipped by 4 bases and J by 8 bases; unmatched bases: 6. CDR1 is SGHDT, CDR2 YYEEEE, per germline. CDR3 sequence reads: CASSLLAGAGTQYF. The DNA of the CDR3 is TGTGCCAGCAGCCTACTAGCGGGAGCTGGTACGCAGTATTTT.

This clonotype was detected ten times or more. The rearrangement links TRBV3-1 to TRBJ2-3, with D unresolved. V lost 3 bases, J lost 2 bases, and 15 bases lay in between. The CDR3 consists of 16 residues. Germline values: CDR1 LGHDT, CDR2 YNNKEL (reference sequence). In DNA, the CDR3 is TGTGCCAGCAGCCACGCAGTAGAGGCACTCACAGATACGCAGTATTTT. It specifies CASSHAVEALTDTQYF.

As for this clonotype: Since a much larger clone is just one base distant, this may be a read error. J is TRBJ1-1 and V is TRBV5-1; no clear D gene. The CDR3 sequence is 14 residues long. Germline V lookup: CDR1 SGHRS, CDR2 YFSETQ. The CDR3 bases are TGCGCCAACAGCTTTGCCCCACCCGGCACTGAAGCTTTCTTT. This sequence encodes CANSFAPPGTEAFF.

Worth noting for this clonotype: A much larger clonotype is one base distant, so this may be a read error. The rearrangement links TRBV10-1 to TRBJ2-3; D is uncertain. Germline V gene data show CDR1 as WNHNN and CDR2 as SYGVQD (reference sequence). CDR3 length equals 13 residues. The CDR3 DNA sequence: TGCGCCAGCAGCCGCGACCCCACAGATACGAAGTATTTT. Protein product: CASSRDPTDTKYF.

This chain connects TRBV20-1 to TRBJ1-1; the match to TRBD1 covers 10 bases. Germline CDR1 reads DFQATT; CDR2 reads SNEGSKA (reference sequence). This CDR3 is 17 amino acids long. The J segment lost 0 bases and the V segment lost 3 bases, leaving 10 bases of the junction unmatched. The CDR3, as DNA: TGCAGTGCTAGTCCCCGGGACAGGGGTTCCCTGAACACTGAAGCTTTCTTT. The encoded protein is CSASPRDRGSLNTEAFF.